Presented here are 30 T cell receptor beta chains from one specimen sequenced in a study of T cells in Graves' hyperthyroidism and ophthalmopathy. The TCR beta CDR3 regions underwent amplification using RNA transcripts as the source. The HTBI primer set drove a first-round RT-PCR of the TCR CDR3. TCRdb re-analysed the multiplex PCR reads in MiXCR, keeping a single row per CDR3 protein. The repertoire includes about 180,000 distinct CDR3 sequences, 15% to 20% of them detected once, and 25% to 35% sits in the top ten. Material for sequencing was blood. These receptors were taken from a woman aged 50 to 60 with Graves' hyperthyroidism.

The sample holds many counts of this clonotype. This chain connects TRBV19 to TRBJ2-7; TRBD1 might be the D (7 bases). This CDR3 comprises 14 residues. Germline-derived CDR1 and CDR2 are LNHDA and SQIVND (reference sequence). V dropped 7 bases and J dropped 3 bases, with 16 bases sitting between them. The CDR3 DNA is TGTGCCAGTACTTCCAGGGGGGAGGTCTACGAGCAGTACTTC. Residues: CASTSRGEVYEQYF.

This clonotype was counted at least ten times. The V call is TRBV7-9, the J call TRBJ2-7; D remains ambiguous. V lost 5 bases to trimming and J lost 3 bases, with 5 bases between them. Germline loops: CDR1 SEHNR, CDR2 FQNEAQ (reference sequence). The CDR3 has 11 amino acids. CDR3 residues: CASSPFYEQYF. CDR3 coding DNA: TGTGCCAGCAGCCCCTTCTACGAGCAGTACTTC.

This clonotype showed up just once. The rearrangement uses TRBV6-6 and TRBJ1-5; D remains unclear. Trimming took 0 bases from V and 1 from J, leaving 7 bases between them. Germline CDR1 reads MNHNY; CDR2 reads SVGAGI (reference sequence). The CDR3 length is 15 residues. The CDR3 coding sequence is TGTGCCAGCAGTTACTCCGGCGGCAGCAATCAGCCCCAGCATTTT. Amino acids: CASSYSGGSNQPQHF.

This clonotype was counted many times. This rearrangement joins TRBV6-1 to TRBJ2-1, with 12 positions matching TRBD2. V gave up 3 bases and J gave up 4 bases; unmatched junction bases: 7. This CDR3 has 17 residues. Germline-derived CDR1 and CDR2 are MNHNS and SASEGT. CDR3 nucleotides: TGTGCCAGCAGTGATAGGGCTAGCGGGGGGGTTTACAATGAGCAGTTCTTC. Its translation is CASSDRASGGVYNEQFF.

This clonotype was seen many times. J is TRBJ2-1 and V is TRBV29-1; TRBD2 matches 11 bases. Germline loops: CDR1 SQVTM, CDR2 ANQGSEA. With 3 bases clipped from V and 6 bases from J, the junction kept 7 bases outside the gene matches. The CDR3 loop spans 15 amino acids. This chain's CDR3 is CSVEPLAGAFNEQFF. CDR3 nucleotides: TGCAGCGTTGAGCCACTAGCGGGGGCATTCAATGAGCAGTTCTTC.

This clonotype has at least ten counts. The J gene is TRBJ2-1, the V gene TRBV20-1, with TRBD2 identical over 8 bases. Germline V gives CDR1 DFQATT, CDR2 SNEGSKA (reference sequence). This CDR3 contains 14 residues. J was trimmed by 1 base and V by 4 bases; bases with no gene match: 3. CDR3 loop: CSAKVAGSYNEQFF. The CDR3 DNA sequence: TGCAGTGCTAAGGTAGCGGGGTCCTACAATGAGCAGTTCTTC.

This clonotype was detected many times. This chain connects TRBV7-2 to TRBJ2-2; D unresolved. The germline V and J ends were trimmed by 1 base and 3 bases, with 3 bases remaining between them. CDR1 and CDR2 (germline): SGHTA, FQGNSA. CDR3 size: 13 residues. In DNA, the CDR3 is TGTGCCAGCAGCTTAGGGCACACCGGGGAGCTGTTTTTT. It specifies CASSLGHTGELFF.

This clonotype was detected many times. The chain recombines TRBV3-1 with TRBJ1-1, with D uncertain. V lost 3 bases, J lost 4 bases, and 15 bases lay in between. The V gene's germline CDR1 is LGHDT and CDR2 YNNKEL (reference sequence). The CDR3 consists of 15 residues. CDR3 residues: CASSHRTRESTEAFF. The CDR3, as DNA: TGTGCCAGCAGCCATAGGACTCGGGAGAGCACTGAAGCTTTCTTT.

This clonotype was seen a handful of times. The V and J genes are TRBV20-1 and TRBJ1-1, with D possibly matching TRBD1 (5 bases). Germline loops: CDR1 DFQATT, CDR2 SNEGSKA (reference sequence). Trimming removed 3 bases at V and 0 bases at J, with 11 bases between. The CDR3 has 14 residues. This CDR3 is CSASTAGLNTEAFF. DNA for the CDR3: TGCAGTGCTAGTACCGCGGGACTGAACACTGAAGCTTTCTTT.

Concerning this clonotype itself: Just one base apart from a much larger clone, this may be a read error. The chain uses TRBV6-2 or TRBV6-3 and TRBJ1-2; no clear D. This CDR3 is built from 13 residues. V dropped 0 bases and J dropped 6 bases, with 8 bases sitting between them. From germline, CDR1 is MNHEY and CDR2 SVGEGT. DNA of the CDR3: TGTGCCAGCAGTTACTCTTCGGTCAATGGCTACACCTTC. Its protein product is CASSYSSVNGYTF.

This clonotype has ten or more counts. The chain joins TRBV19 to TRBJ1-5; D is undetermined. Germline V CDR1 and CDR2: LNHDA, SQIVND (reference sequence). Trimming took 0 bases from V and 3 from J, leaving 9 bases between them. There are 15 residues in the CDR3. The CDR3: CASSIEGGYNQPQHF. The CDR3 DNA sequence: TGTGCCAGTAGTATAGAAGGAGGTTACAATCAGCCCCAGCATTTT.

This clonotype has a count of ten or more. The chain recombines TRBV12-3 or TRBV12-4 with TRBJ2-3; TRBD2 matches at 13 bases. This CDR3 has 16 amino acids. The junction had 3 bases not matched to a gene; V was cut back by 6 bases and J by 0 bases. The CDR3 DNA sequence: TGTGCCAGCAGAACACTAGCGGGGGGGAGCACAGATACGCAGTATTTT. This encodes CASRTLAGGSTDTQYF.

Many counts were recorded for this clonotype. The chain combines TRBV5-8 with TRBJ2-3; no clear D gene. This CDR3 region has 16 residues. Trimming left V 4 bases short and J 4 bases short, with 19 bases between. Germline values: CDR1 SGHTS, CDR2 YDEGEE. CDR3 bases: TGTGCCAGCAGCCCTGGTGGGCGCAGAGTAGCAGATACGCAGTATTTT. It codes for CASSPGGRRVADTQYF.

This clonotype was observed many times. Here the CDR3 reads CASSPINRGHEQFF. DNA for the CDR3: TGTGCCAGCAGCCCAATCAATAGGGGACATGAGCAGTTCTTC. V gene TRBV7-9 combines with J gene TRBJ2-1; D tentatively reads TRBD1 or TRBD2 (5 bases each). V lost 5 bases, J lost 8 bases, and 16 bases lay in between. Germline lookup yields CDR1 SEHNR and CDR2 FQNEAQ (reference sequence). The CDR3 runs to 14 residues.

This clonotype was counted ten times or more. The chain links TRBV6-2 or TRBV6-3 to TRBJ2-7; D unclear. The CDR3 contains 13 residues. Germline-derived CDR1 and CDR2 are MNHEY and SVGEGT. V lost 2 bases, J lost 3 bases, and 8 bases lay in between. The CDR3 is CASSYQVHYEQYF. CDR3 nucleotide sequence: TGTGCCAGCAGTTACCAGGTGCACTACGAGCAGTACTTC.

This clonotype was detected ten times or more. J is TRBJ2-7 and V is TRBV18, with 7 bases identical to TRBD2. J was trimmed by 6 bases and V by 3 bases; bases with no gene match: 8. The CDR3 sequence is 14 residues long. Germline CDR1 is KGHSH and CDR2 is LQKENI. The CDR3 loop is CASSPTGLSSEQYF. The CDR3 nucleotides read TGTGCCAGCTCACCGACGGGACTAAGCTCCGAGCAGTACTTC.

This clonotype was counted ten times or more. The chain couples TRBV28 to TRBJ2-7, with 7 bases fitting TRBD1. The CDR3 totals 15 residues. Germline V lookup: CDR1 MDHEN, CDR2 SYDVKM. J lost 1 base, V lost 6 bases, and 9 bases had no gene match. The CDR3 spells CASRRGQFESYEQYF. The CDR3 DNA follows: TGTGCCAGCAGACGGGGACAGTTCGAATCCTACGAGCAGTACTTC.

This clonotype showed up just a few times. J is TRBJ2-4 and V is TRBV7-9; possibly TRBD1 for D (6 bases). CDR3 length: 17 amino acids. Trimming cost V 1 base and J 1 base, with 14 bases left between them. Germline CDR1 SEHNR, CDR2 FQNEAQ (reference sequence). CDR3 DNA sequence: TGTGCCAGCAGCTTAGTGGGCACAGGGTTGGCCAAAAACATTCAGTACTTC. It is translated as CASSLVGTGLAKNIQYF.

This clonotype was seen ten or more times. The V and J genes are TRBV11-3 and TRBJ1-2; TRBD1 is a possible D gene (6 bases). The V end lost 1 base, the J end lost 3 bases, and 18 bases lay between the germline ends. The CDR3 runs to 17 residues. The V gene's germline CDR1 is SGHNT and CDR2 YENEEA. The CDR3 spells CASSLVQGRKSDYGYTF. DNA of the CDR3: TGTGCCAGCAGCTTAGTACAGGGTCGAAAATCAGACTATGGCTACACCTTC.

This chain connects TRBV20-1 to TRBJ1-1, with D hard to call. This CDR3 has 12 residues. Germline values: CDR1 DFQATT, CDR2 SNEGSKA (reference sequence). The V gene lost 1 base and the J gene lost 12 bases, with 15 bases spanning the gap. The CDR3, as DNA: TGCAGTGCTAGAGTCGGCAGTATTGGGCCTTTCTTT. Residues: CSARVGSIGPFF.

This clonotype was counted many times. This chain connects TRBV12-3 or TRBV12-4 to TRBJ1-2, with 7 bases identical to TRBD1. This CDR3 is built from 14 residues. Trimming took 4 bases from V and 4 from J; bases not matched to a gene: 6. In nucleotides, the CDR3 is TGTGCCAGCAGTTGGAGGGCAGGGGGCTATGGCTACACCTTC. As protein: CASSWRAGGYGYTF.

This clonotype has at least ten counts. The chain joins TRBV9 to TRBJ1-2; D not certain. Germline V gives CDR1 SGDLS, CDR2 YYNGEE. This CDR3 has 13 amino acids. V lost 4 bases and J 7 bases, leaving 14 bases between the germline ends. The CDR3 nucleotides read TGTGCCAGCAGCCCGTGGCAGGCGCGTGGCTACACCTTC. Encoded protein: CASSPWQARGYTF.

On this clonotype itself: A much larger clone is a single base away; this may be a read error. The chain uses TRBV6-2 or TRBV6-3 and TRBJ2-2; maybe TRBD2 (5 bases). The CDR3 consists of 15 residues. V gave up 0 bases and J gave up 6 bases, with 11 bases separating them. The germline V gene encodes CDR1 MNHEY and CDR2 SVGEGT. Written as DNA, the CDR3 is TGTGCCAGCAGTTACTCGACCCGGGGAGCCGGGGAGCTGTTTTTT. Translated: CASSYSTRGAGELFF.

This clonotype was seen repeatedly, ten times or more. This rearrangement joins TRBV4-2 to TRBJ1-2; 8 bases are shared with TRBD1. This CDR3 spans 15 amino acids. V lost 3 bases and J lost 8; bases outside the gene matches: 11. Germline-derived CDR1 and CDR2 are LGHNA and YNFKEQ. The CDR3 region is CASSQEPGGATGYTF. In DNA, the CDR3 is TGTGCCAGCAGCCAGGAACCAGGGGGCGCAACGGGCTACACCTTC.

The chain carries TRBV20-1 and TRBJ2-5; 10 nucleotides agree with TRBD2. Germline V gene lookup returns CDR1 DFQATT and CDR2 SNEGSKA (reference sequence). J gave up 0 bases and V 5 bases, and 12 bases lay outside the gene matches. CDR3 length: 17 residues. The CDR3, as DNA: TGCAGTGCTTCCACCAGGACTAGCGGAGTGTACCAAGAGACCCAGTACTTC. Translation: CSASTRTSGVYQETQYF.

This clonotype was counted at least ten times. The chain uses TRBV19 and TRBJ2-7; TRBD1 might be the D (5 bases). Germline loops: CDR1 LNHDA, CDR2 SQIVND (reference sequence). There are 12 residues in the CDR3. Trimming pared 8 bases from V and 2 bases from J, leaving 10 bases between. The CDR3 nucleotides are TGTGCCAGTGGGGCAGGACCCTACGAGCAGTACTTC. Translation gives CASGAGPYEQYF.

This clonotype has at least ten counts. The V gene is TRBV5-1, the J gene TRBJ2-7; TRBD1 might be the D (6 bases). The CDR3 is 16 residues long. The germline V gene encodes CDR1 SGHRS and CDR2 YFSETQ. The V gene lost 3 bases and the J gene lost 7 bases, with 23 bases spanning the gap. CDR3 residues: CASSSNSGTPLREQYF. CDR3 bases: TGCGCCAGCAGCTCAAACTCCGGGACACCTCTACGAGAGCAGTACTTC.

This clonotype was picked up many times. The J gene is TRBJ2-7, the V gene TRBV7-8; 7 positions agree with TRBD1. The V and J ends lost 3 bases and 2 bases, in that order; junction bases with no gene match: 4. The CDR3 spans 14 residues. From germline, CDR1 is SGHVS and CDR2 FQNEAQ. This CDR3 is CASSFLGQTYEQYF. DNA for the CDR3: TGTGCCAGCAGCTTTCTGGGACAGACCTACGAGCAGTACTTC.

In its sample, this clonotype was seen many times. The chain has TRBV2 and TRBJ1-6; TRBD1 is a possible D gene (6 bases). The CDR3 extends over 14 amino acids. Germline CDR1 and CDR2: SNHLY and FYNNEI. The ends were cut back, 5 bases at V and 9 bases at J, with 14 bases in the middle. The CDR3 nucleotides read TGTGCCAGCAGTTCTAACAGGGTTGGTTCACCCCTCCACTTT. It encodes CASSSNRVGSPLHF. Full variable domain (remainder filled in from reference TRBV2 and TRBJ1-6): EPEVTQTPSHQVTQMGQEVILRCVPISNHLYFYWYRQILGQKVEFLVSFYNNEISEKSEIFDDQFSVERPDGSNFTLKIRSTKLEDSAMYFCASSSNRVGSPLHFGNGTRLTVT.

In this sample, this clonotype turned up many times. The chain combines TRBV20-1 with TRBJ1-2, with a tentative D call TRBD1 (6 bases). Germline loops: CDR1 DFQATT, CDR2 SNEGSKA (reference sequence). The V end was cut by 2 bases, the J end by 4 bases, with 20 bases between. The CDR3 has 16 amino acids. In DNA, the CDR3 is TGCAGTGCTAGACTGATTTCCAGGGGAGGTGGCTATGGCTACACCTTC. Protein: CSARLISRGGGYGYTF.